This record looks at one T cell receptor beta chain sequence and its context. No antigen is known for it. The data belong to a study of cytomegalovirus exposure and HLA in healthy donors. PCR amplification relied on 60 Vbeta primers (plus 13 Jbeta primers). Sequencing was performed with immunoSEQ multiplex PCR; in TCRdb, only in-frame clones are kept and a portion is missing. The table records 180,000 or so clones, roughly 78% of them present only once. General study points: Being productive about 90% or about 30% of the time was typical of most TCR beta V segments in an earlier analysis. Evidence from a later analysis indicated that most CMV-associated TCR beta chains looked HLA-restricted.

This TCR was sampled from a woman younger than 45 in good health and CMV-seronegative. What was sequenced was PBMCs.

In DNA, the CDR3 is TGTGCCAGCAGCGCCTCAGGGGCTGGGAGTGAAAAACTGTTTTTT. Its translation is CASSASGAGSEKLFF. The J gene is TRBJ1-4, the V gene TRBV9, with D tentatively TRBD1 (6 bases). Between the trimmed V and J ends, which lost 3 bases and 7 bases, there was a span of 16 bases. This CDR3 has 15 residues. Germline lookup yields CDR1 SGDLS and CDR2 YYNGEE.